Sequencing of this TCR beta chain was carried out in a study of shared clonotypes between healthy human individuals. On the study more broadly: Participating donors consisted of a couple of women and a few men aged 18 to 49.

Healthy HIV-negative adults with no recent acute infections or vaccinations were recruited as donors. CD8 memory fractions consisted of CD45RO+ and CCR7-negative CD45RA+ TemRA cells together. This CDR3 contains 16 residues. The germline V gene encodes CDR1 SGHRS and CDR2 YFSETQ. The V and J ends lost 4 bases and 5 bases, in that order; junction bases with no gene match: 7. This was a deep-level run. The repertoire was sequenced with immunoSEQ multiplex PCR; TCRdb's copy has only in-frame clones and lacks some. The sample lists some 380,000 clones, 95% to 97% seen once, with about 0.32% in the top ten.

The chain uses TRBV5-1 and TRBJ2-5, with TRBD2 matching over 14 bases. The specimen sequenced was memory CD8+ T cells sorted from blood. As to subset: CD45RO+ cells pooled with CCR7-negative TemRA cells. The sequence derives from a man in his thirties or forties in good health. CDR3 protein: CASSPPGLAGEETQYF. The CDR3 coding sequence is TGCGCCAGCAGCCCTCCGGGACTAGCGGGAGAGGAGACCCAGTACTTC.